This T cell receptor (beta chain) was sequenced during a study of cytomegalovirus exposure and HLA in healthy donors. Notes on the study in general: In a later analysis, several top co-occurrence clusters appeared linked to parvovirus B19, influenza, CMV and Epstein-Barr virus.

The PCR used 60 Vbeta and 13 Jbeta primers. Profiled with immunoSEQ multiplex PCR; TCRdb holds only in-frame clones, not every one. Found here are 150,000 to 200,000 clones, approximately 84% of them singletons; the top ten hold under 5%. The J segment lost 0 bases and the V segment lost 7 bases, leaving 6 bases of the junction unmatched. The CDR3 runs to 15 residues. CDR1 SNHLY and CDR2 FYNNEI come from the germline V gene. This clone was counted once. The antigen is unknown. The chain links TRBV2 to TRBJ2-7, with 10 bases matching TRBD2. This TCR was sampled from a girl aged 10 to 17 in good health and CMV-seropositive. Material: PBMCs. The CDR3 spells CASNQLAGASYEQYF. In nucleotides, the CDR3 is TGTGCCAGCAATCAGCTAGCGGGGGCCTCCTACGAGCAGTACTTC.